The 27 T cell receptor beta chains in this list originate from one sample, sequenced in a study of neurological immune-mediated disorders. TCRdb re-derived calls from the 5' RACE reads in MiXCR, one entry per CDR3 protein. The top ten clones hold roughly 6.9% of a sample with tens of thousands of distinct CDR3 sequences, roughly 17% of them seen once. Sequenced: CD8+ T cells from blood. The receptors here all came from a woman aged 18 to 35 with multiple sclerosis.

This clonotype has a count of ten or more. This chain uses TRBV7-6 with TRBJ2-3, with TRBD1 matching 9 bases. The junction had 8 bases not matched to a gene; V was cut back by 4 bases and J by 3 bases. The CDR3 is 16 amino acids. The germline V gene encodes CDR1 SGHVS and CDR2 FNYEAQ. The CDR3 coding sequence is TGTGCCAGCAGCTCCCAAGTCGGACAGGGGACAGATACGCAGTATTTT. Its translation: CASSSQVGQGTDTQYF.

The table lists this clonotype with many counts. CDR3 sequence (DNA): TGTGCCAGCAGTTGGGCGGGGGTGAACACTGAAGCTTTCTTT. Translating it yields CASSWAGVNTEAFF. The V call is TRBV6-5, the J call TRBJ1-1; weak D call: TRBD1 (5 bases). CDR3 length equals 14 residues. Germline V CDR1 and CDR2: MNHEY, SVGAGI. V lost 4 bases and J 0 bases, leaving 9 bases between the germline ends.

This clonotype was counted ten times or more. The J gene is TRBJ2-7, the V gene TRBV20-1; 8 bases fit TRBD1. The V and J ends lost 6 bases and 3 bases, in that order; junction bases with no gene match: 7. The V gene's germline CDR1 is DFQATT and CDR2 SNEGSKA (reference sequence). The CDR3 length is 13 residues. The CDR3 nucleotides read TGCAGTGCAATAGGAACAGGGGGCTACGAGCAGTACTTC. It codes for CSAIGTGGYEQYF.

This clonotype was seen many times. This chain uses TRBV27 with TRBJ2-1, with 10 bases matching TRBD2. Looked up from germline, CDR1 is MNHEY and CDR2 is SMNVEV (reference sequence). With 5 bases clipped from V and 2 bases from J, the junction kept 3 bases outside the gene matches. The CDR3 covers 15 residues. CDR3 nucleotide sequence: TGTGCCAGCAGTCCCCTAGCGGGAGCCTACAATGAGCAGTTCTTC. Its protein product is CASSPLAGAYNEQFF.

In its sample, this clonotype was seen many times. This rearrangement joins TRBV21-1 to TRBJ2-2. TRBV21-1 has pseudogene status. This CDR3 has 14 residues. CDR3 loop: CASSNRANTGELFF. The DNA of the CDR3 is TGTGCCAGCAGCAACCGCGCGAACACCGGGGAGCTGTTTTTT.

This clonotype was seen many times. The chain couples TRBV14 to TRBJ1-1; no reliable D call. V lost 0 bases and J lost 0, with 14 bases in between. The CDR3 length is 17 residues. The germline V gene has CDR1 SGHDN and CDR2 FVKESK. This CDR3 is CASSQDVGILMNTEAFF. The CDR3, as DNA: TGTGCCAGCAGCCAAGATGTAGGAATTCTAATGAACACTGAAGCTTTCTTT.

This clonotype appeared many times. The V gene is TRBV14, the J gene TRBJ2-1; no reliable D call. Germline-derived CDR1 and CDR2 are SGHDN and FVKESK. Trimming shortened V by 2 bases and J by 0 bases, and 11 bases separated the two germline ends. The CDR3 consists of 16 residues. The CDR3 coding sequence is TGTGCCAGCAGCCAACTGGAAGGTAGCTCCTACAATGAGCAGTTCTTC. It specifies CASSQLEGSSYNEQFF. The whole variable domain, remainder taken from reference TRBV14 and TRBJ2-1, is EAGVTQFPSHSVIEKGQTVTLRCDPISGHDNLYWYRRVMGKEIKFLLHFVKESKQDESGMPNNRFLAERTGGTYSTLKVQPAELEDSGVYFCASSQLEGSSYNEQFFGPGTRLTVL.

The chain links TRBV7-9 to TRBJ2-7, with a tentative D call TRBD1 (5 bases). Germline V gene lookup returns CDR1 SEHNR and CDR2 FQNEAQ (reference sequence). This CDR3 comprises 11 residues. Trimming shortened V by 4 bases and J by 7 bases, and 8 bases separated the two germline ends. The CDR3, as DNA: TGTGCCAGCAGCTGGGGCCAGGAGCAGTACGTC. It encodes CASSWGQEQYV.

This clonotype was seen many times. The chain combines TRBV10-3 with TRBJ2-1; D remains ambiguous. Trimming cost V 0 bases and J 6 bases, with 15 bases left between them. This CDR3 is built from 16 residues. The germline V gene has CDR1 ENHRY and CDR2 SYGVKD. The CDR3 DNA reads TGTGCCATCAGTGAGTCGACTCCAGATACCGTCAATGAGCAGTTCTTC. Encoded protein: CAISESTPDTVNEQFF.

This clonotype was counted many times. The CDR3: CASRGGGITEAFF. Here the CDR3 DNA reads TGTGCCAGTCGAGGGGGGGGTATCACTGAAGCTTTCTTT. The V gene is TRBV27, the J gene TRBJ1-1, with D tentatively TRBD1 (6 bases). CDR3 length: 13 amino acids. Per the germline V gene, CDR1 is MNHEY and CDR2 is SMNVEV (reference sequence). The V and J ends lost 9 bases and 4 bases respectively, with 15 bases between them.

This chain joins TRBV4-2 and TRBJ2-3, with D perhaps TRBD2 (6 bases). Looked up from germline, CDR1 is LGHNA and CDR2 is YNFKEQ. Trimming took 0 bases from V and 0 from J, leaving 10 bases between them. The CDR3 runs 16 residues. The CDR3 DNA reads as TGTGCCAGCAGCCAAGATCCTGGGGGGAGCACAGATACGCAGTATTTT. Its protein product is CASSQDPGGSTDTQYF.

By sample share, this clonotype is medium-sized. V is TRBV21-1 and J is TRBJ2-1. TRBV21-1 is a pseudogene segment. This CDR3 contains 12 residues. The DNA for the CDR3 is TGTGCCAGCAGCGATTATCGATCCGAGCAGTTCTTC. Its translation: CASSDYRSEQFF.

This clonotype was counted ten times or more. V usage is TRBV20-1 and J usage is TRBJ2-3; 11 bases are a match to TRBD2. The germline V gene encodes CDR1 DFQATT and CDR2 SNEGSKA (reference sequence). The CDR3 consists of 14 residues. Germline trimming cut 5 bases from V and 3 bases from J; bases unmatched to any gene: 4. Here the CDR3 DNA reads TGCAGTGCTTCATCTAGCGGGAGGACAGATACGCAGTATTTT. This translates into CSASSSGRTDTQYF.

In this sample, this clonotype turned up many times. The rearrangement joins TRBV20-1 to TRBJ1-4; D gene unclear. The CDR3 is made up of 13 amino acids. Trimming stripped 5 bases from V and 0 bases from J, with 7 bases between. The germline gives CDR1 DFQATT, CDR2 SNEGSKA (reference sequence). The CDR3 loop reads CSAREATNEKLFF. The CDR3 DNA is TGCAGTGCTCGCGAGGCAACTAATGAAAAACTGTTTTTT.

This clonotype was seen a few times. This rearrangement joins TRBV2 to TRBJ2-7; no firm D call. Trimming cost V 6 bases and J 1 base, with 7 bases left between them. The CDR3 consists of 12 residues. CDR1 SNHLY and CDR2 FYNNEI come from the germline V gene. The CDR3 here is CASSGYSYEQYF. In DNA, the CDR3 is TGTGCCAGCAGCGGCTATTCCTACGAGCAGTACTTC.

This clonotype was seen repeatedly, ten times or more. This rearrangement joins TRBV12-3 or TRBV12-4 to TRBJ2-3; 14 bases line up with TRBD2. CDR3 length equals 15 residues. The junction had 4 bases not matched to a gene; V was cut back by 6 bases and J by 5 bases. The CDR3 region has the DNA TGTGCCAGCAGGGGACTAGCGGGAGTTTTAGATACGCAGTATTTT. Its translation is CASRGLAGVLDTQYF.

This clonotype was counted many times. The chain links TRBV6-2 or TRBV6-3 to TRBJ2-5; perhaps TRBD2 as D (6 bases). V was cut by 2 bases and J by 5 bases, with 18 bases left in between. Germline V gives CDR1 MNHEY, CDR2 SVGEGT. There are 16 residues in the CDR3. The CDR3 DNA reads TGTGCCAGCAGTTACAAAATGGGAGGAGGTTTGGAGACCCAGTACTTC. Translating gives CASSYKMGGGLETQYF.

The CDR3: CSVAILAGASEQYF. CDR3 DNA sequence: TGCAGCGTTGCGATCCTAGCGGGAGCAAGTGAGCAGTACTTC. V gene TRBV29-1 combines with J gene TRBJ2-7; 10 bases line up with TRBD2. CDR3 length: 14 amino acids. From germline, CDR1 is SQVTM and CDR2 ANQGSEA. V shed 4 bases, J shed 7 bases, and the junction held 10 bases outside the gene matches.

This clonotype was recorded at least ten times. V gene TRBV27 combines with J gene TRBJ2-7; D is possibly TRBD1 or TRBD2 (5 bases each). Germline-derived CDR1 and CDR2 are MNHEY and SMNVEV (reference sequence). Trimming stripped 0 bases from V and 3 bases from J, with 9 bases between. The CDR3 has 14 amino acids. The CDR3 DNA reads as TGTGCCAGCAGTTTATCGGGGGTCCTCTACGAGCAGTACTTC. Translation: CASSLSGVLYEQYF.

This clonotype was recorded at least ten times. The chain links TRBV4-1 to TRBJ1-5; D may be TRBD1 (6 bases). Trimming removed 0 bases from V and 7 bases from J, with 13 bases in between. Germline CDR1 and CDR2: MGHRA and YSYEKL. The CDR3 contains 15 residues. CDR3 in amino acids: CASSQDLQGKQPQHF. The CDR3 region has the DNA TGCGCCAGCAGCCAAGATCTACAGGGTAAGCAGCCCCAGCATTTT.

In its sample, this clonotype was seen many times. The chain is built from TRBV6-4 and TRBJ2-1; TRBD2 matches 8 bases. Germline V gene data show CDR1 as MRHNA and CDR2 as SNTAGT. The trim removed 2 bases at V and 10 bases at J, leaving 4 bases unmatched. CDR3 size: 13 residues. DNA for the CDR3: TGTGCCAGCAGTGACGGGGAGCGGGGGGAGCAGTTCTTC. This codes for CASSDGERGEQFF.

This clonotype was detected ten times or more. This chain uses TRBV7-9 with TRBJ2-5, with TRBD1 matching 9 bases. CDR3 length equals 16 residues. The V gene's germline CDR1 is SEHNR and CDR2 FQNEAQ (reference sequence). Trimming took 0 bases from V and 5 from J; bases not matched to a gene: 7. The CDR3 reads CASSLAEDRGTETQYF. Here the CDR3 DNA reads TGTGCCAGCAGCTTAGCGGAGGACAGGGGAACGGAGACCCAGTACTTC. The full variable domain, rest sourced from reference TRBV7-9 and TRBJ2-5, is DTGVSQNPRHKITKRGQNVTFRCDPISEHNRLYWYRQTLGQGPEFLTYFQNEAQLEKSRLLSDRFSAERPKGSFSTLEIQRTEQGDSAMYLCASSLAEDRGTETQYFGPGTRLLVL.

There are many counts of this clonotype. The chain is built from TRBV20-1 and TRBJ1-3; 9 bases fit TRBD1. Germline V CDR1 and CDR2: DFQATT, SNEGSKA (reference sequence). V was clipped by 0 bases and J by 4 bases; unmatched bases: 10. This CDR3 is built from 17 residues. The CDR3 DNA is TGCAGTGCTAGAGATGTTCCGAGGGACAGGGCCGGAAACACCATATATTTT. It is translated as CSARDVPRDRAGNTIYF.

This rearrangement joins TRBV12-3 or TRBV12-4 to TRBJ2-3; D unclear. V lost 2 bases to trimming and J lost 0 bases, with 27 bases between them. The CDR3 extends over 21 amino acids. The CDR3, as DNA: TGTGCCAGCAGTTTATATCTGGTGTCAACCACGAAATCTCCTAGCACAGATACGCAGTATTTT. It translates to CASSLYLVSTTKSPSTDTQYF.

There are many counts of this clonotype. The chain links TRBV4-3 to TRBJ2-5; no clear D gene. V was clipped by 0 bases and J by 4 bases, with 12 bases between them. In germline, CDR1 is LGHNA, CDR2 YSLEER. This CDR3 comprises 15 residues. The CDR3 region has the DNA TGCGCCAGCAGCCAAGATCAAGGGCCGGGAGAGACCCAGTACTTC. It translates to CASSQDQGPGETQYF.

This chain uses TRBV12-3 or TRBV12-4 with TRBJ1-1; the match to TRBD1 covers 7 bases. The V gene end was trimmed by 4 bases and the J gene end by 7 bases; junction bases not matched to a gene: 3. The CDR3 is 12 residues long. CDR3: CASSSGTVEAFF. As DNA, the CDR3 is TGTGCCAGCAGTTCAGGGACAGTTGAAGCTTTCTTT.

This clonotype is medium-sized within its sample. The chain employs TRBV15 and TRBJ2-1, with D perhaps matching TRBD1 (6 bases). Deletions cut 4 bases from V and 1 base from J, with 11 bases between. The CDR3 covers 15 residues. CDR1 LNHNV and CDR2 YYDKDF come from the germline V gene (reference sequence). In nucleotides, the CDR3 is TGTGCCACCAGCATCTACAGGGAATCCTACAATGAGCAGTTCTTC. Translation: CATSIYRESYNEQFF.